This T cell receptor beta chain was recorded in a study of OX40 agonist ivuxolimab in advanced cancers. About the investigation overall: The costimulatory receptor OX40 (CD134) was targeted by ivuxolimab, a fully human IgG2 agonistic monoclonal antibody. Intravenous ivuxolimab was administered to patients every 2 weeks at six dose levels: 0.01, 0.1, 0.3, 1.5, 3 and 10 mg/kg. Among the roughly 52 dose-escalation patients, roughly 20 had hepatocellular carcinoma, 15 or so melanoma, 9 renal cell carcinoma and 9 head and neck cancer. In the dose-escalation cohort, approximately 83% of patients were male, and the mean age was roughly 60 years with a range of roughly 20 to 85. Prior anti-PD-1, anti-PD-L1 or anti-CTLA-4 therapy was permitted, and checkpoint inhibitors had been received by 30% to 40% of dose-escalation patients. Partial responses occurred in three dose-escalation patients: two with cutaneous melanoma and one with hepatocellular carcinoma. Peripheral TCRbeta sequencing aimed to test whether ivuxolimab altered TCR sequence diversity and caused clonal T-cell expansion. The paper describes the monotherapy dose-escalation part (N = 52 patients) of the phase I trial of ivuxolimab. Study-level results and caveats: At doses of 0.1 to 3.0 mg/kg, clonal expansion of both CD4+ and CD8+ T cells in blood was seen between baseline and week 6. In the 0.1-3.0 mg/kg groups, partial responders were among the patients with the lowest normalized peripheral clonal expansion, particularly in CD8+ T cells. The antigen specificity of the peripheral T cells that underwent clonal expansion was not determined. Low levels of normalized T-cell clonal expansion were also seen in some patients who did not respond. On average, CD8+ T cells showed more expanded clones than CD4+ T cells after ivuxolimab.

This clone was observed once. The target of this receptor is not known. The sample holds no much larger clone one base away, and base qualities are not on file. The CDR3 starts with the cysteine, ends with the phenylalanine, and has 14 residues. The retained sequence is limited to the CDR3, 42 bases, with the frame set at the first base. CDR1 ENHRY and CDR2 SYGVKD are derived from the germline V gene. Trimming at the junction amounts to 9 bases on V and 6 bases on J, and the germline ends lie 15 bases apart. The trial excluded patients who had a history of autoimmune disease or were on systemic immunosuppression. Peripheral blood for TCR sequencing was collected from all dose cohorts at baseline, on cycle 4 day 1, and on cycle 7 day 1. The samples were drawn from a first-in-human, open-label, multicenter phase I dose-escalation trial of ivuxolimab. Adults with locally advanced or metastatic melanoma, renal cell carcinoma, hepatocellular carcinoma or head and neck squamous cell carcinoma were enrolled in the trial. Before TCR sequencing, CD4+ T cells and CD8+ T cells were sorted from peripheral blood as separate populations.

Genomic DNA was isolated from the sorted cells so that the TCRbeta CDR3 region could be sequenced. The immunoSEQ Assay was used for sequencing of TCRbeta CDR3 regions. This immuneACCESS table, as held by TCRdb, lists in-frame sequences with V and J called but not all clones. Of the missing ones, under half trace to an unresolved V gene in checked studies; the others have no known cause. The sample records tens of thousands of clones, approximately 79% of which are singletons. The ten top clones hold 2% to 2.5% of the sample. Sequencing was performed on CD4+ or CD8+ T cells sorted from blood, taken in a trial of the OX40 agonist ivuxolimab. The rearrangement joined TRBV10-3 to TRBJ1-6; a weak D assignment points to TRBD1 (5 bases agree). The TCR originated in an adult with an advanced solid tumor such as melanoma, head and neck, liver or kidney cancer. The CDR3 in this case is CAITQGAFNSPLHF. The nucleotides are TGTGCCATTACGCAGGGAGCGTTTAATTCACCCCTCCACTTT.